The rows below give T cell receptor beta chains drawn from one sample of a study of cytomegalovirus exposure and HLA in healthy donors. Produced via immunoSEQ multiplex PCR; TCRdb's table is partial and in-frame only. The top ten clones hold about 2.8% of a sample with some 200,000 clones, roughly 68% of them seen once. Sequencing input: PBMCs. The receptors here all came from a man aged 35-49 years in good health and CMV-seropositive. Each CDR3 is given with its conserved first and last residue. Fields, in order: clone size, J gene, V gene, D gene, CDR3 protein, CDR3 DNA. D genes are given only for firm matches. Only some rows state a clone size, as once, few, many or a class for expanded clones.

>NA|TRBJ2-5|TRBV27|NA
CASNTGPDETQYF
TGTGCCAGCAACACAGGACCAGACGAGACCCAGTACTTC
>NA|TRBJ2-6|TRBV5-1|TRBD1
CATYRGSAGANVLTF
TGCGCCACGTACAGGGGCTCTGCTGGGGCCAACGTCCTGACTTTC
>few|TRBJ2-5|TRBV7-2|TRBD2
CASSRSVGGGKETQYF
TGTGCCAGCAGCCGTTCCGTCGGGGGGGGTAAAGAGACCCAGTACTTC
>once|TRBJ2-4|TRBV12-5|NA
CASPPLLAKNIQYF
TGTGCTAGCCCTCCCCTTCTAGCCAAAAACATTCAGTACTTC
>NA|TRBJ2-2|TRBV5-1|TRBD2
CASSSTAGETGELFF
TGCGCCAGCAGCTCCACGGCGGGGGAAACCGGGGAGCTGTTTTTT
>NA|TRBJ2-3|TRBV6-4|TRBD2
CASSGPGGTQYF
TGTGCCAGCAGCGGGCCGGGGGGTACGCAGTATTTT
>NA|TRBJ2-2|TRBV15|NA
CATSRDDGTGELFF
TGTGCCACCAGCAGAGATGACGGGACCGGGGAGCTGTTTTTT
>NA|TRBJ1-5|TRBV19|TRBD1
CASSIGRTGGGQPQHF
TGTGCCAGTAGTATTGGCCGGACAGGGGGCGGTCAGCCCCAGCATTTT
>once|TRBJ1-5|TRBV6-5|TRBD1
CASSRQGGGQPQHF
TGTGCCAGCAGCCGACAGGGGGGTGGACAGCCCCAGCATTTT
>NA|TRBJ1-2|TRBV6-4|NA
CASSEGSGVPFYGYTF
TGTGCCAGCAGCGAGGGATCCGGGGTACCTTTCTATGGCTACACCTTC
>NA|TRBJ1-1|TRBV9|NA
CASSVGRADTEAFF
TGTGCCAGCAGCGTAGGCAGGGCGGACACTGAAGCTTTCTTT
>NA|TRBJ2-3|TRBV7-2|TRBD2
CASSYGGASTDTQYF
TGTGCCAGCAGCTACGGGGGGGCTAGCACAGATACGCAGTATTTT
>NA|TRBJ1-1|TRBV29-1|NA
CSVERSAMSSIAFF
TGCAGCGTTGAAAGGAGCGCTATGAGTTCCATTGCTTTCTTT
>NA|TRBJ1-2|TRBV12-5|NA
CASGTANYGYTF
TGTGCTAGTGGCACAGCTAACTATGGCTACACCTTC
>once|TRBJ2-2|TRBV19|NA
CASSIDPAGVTGELFF
TGTGCCAGTAGTATAGATCCTGCAGGGGTGACCGGGGAGCTGTTTTTT
>NA|TRBJ1-2|TRBV5-1|NA
CASSLMFGRGESGYTF
TGCGCCAGCAGCTTGATGTTTGGCAGGGGCGAATCTGGCTACACCTTC
>few|TRBJ2-3|TRBV7-2|NA
CASSLRAGDSRLDTQYF
TGTGCCAGCAGCTTAAGGGCCGGGGATAGTCGTTTAGATACGCAGTATTTT
>NA|TRBJ2-3|TRBV29-1|TRBD2
CSVVRGIDTQYF
TGCAGCGTTGTGCGGGGGATAGATACGCAGTATTTT
>NA|TRBJ1-6|TRBV19|NA
CASSAQDSQNSPLHF
TGTGCCAGTAGTGCACAGGACAGCCAAAATTCACCCCTCCACTTT
>NA|TRBJ1-2|TRBV10-3|NA
CAISESIGDTRGYTF
TGTGCCATCAGTGAGTCGATCGGGGACACGAGGGGCTACACCTTC